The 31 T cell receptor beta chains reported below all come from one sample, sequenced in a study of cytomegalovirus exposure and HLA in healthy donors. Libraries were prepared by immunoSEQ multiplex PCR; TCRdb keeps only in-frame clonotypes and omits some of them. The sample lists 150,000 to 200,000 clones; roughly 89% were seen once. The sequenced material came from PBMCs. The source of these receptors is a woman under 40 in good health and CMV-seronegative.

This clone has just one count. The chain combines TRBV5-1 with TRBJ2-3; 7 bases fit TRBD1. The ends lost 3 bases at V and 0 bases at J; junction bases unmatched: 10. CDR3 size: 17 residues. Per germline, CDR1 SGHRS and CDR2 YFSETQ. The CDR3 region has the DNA TGCGCCAGCAGCTCGAAAGGGGGCCACCTTAGCACAGATACGCAGTATTTT. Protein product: CASSSKGGHLSTDTQYF.

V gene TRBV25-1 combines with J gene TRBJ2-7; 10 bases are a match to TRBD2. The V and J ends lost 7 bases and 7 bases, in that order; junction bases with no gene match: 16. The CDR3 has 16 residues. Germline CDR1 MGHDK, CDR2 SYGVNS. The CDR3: CASTEGSGGAPGEQYF. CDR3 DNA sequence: TGTGCCAGCACCGAAGGAAGCGGGGGGGCCCCGGGGGAGCAGTACTTC.

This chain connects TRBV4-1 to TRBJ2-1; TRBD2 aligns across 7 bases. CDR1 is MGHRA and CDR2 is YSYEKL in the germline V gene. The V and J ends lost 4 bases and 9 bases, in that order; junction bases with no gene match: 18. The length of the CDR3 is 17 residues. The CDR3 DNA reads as TGCGCCAGCAGCCTCACATCGGAAGCGGGGAGAAACTCTGAGCAGTTCTTC. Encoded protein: CASSLTSEAGRNSEQFF.

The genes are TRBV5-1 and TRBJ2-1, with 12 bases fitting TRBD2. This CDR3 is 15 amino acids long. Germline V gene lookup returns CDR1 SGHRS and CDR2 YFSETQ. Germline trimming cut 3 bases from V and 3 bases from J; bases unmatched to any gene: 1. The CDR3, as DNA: TGCGCCAGCAGCTCTAGCGGGGGGGACTACAATGAGCAGTTCTTC. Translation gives CASSSSGGDYNEQFF.

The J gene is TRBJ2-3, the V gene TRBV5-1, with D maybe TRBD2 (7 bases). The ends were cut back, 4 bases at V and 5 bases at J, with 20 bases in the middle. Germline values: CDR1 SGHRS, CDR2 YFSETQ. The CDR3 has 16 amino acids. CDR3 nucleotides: TGCGCCAGCAGCGTCTACTCGGGGGGCCAGAGAGATACGCAGTATTTT. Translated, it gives CASSVYSGGQRDTQYF.

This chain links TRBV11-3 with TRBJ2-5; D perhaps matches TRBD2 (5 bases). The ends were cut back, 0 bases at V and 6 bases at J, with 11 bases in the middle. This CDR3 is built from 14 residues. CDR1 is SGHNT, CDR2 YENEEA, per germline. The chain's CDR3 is CASSLDGLAKTQYF. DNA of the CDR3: TGTGCCAGCAGCTTAGACGGCCTAGCTAAGACCCAGTACTTC.

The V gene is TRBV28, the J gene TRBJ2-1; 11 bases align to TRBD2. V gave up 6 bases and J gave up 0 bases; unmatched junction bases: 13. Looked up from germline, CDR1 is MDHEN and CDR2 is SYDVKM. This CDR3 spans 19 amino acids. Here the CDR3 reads CASSSVGTSGFSSYNEQFF. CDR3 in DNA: TGTGCCAGCAGCTCTGTAGGGACTAGCGGTTTCAGCTCCTACAATGAGCAGTTCTTC.

The CDR3 region is CASSQDRRTGVTGELFF. The CDR3, as DNA: TGCGCCAGCAGCCAAGATCGAAGGACAGGGGTTACCGGGGAGCTGTTTTTT. This chain joins TRBV4-1 and TRBJ2-2; 9 nucleotides align to TRBD1. The V and J ends lost 0 bases and 5 bases, in that order; junction bases with no gene match: 7. The CDR3 covers 17 residues. Germline assignment: CDR1 MGHRA and CDR2 YSYEKL.

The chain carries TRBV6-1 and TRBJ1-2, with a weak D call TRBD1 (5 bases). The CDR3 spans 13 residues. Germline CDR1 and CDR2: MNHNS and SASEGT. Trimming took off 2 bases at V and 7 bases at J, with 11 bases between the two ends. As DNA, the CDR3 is TGTGCCAGCAGTGAATCCCCAGGGTTTGGCTACACCTTC. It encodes CASSESPGFGYTF.

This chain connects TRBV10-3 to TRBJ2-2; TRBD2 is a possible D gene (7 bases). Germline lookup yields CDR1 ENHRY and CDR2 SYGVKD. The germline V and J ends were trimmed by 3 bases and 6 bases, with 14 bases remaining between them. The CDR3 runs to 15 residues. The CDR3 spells CAISDLGGRAGELFF. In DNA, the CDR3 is TGTGCCATCAGTGACCTGGGGGGGCGCGCCGGGGAGCTGTTTTTT.

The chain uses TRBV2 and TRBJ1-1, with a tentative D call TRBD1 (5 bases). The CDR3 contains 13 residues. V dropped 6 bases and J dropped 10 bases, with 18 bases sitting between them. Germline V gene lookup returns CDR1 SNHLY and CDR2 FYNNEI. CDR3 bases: TGTGCCAGCAGAGCTGACAGCGCCTCTCGAGCTTTCTTT. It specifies CASRADSASRAFF.

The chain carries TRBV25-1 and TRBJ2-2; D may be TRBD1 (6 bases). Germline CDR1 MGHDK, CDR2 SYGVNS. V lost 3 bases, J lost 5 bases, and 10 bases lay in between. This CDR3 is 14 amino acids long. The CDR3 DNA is TGTGCCAGCAGTGACAATACAGGGACCGGGGAGCTGTTTTTT. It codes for CASSDNTGTGELFF.

CDR3 region: CASSEALAASYEQYF. In DNA, the CDR3 is TGTGCCAGCAGTGAAGCGCTGGCGGCAAGCTACGAGCAGTACTTC. The V and J genes are TRBV2 and TRBJ2-7; D uncertain. The CDR3 runs 15 residues. Trimming left V 0 bases short and J 3 bases short, with 12 bases between. Germline assignment: CDR1 SNHLY and CDR2 FYNNEI.

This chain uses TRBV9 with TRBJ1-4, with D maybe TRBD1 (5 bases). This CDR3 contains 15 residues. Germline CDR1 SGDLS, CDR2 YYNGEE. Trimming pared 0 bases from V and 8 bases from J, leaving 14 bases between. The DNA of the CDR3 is TGTGCCAGCAGCGTAGCCGCAGGGAGGGGCGAAAAACTGTTTTTT. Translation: CASSVAAGRGEKLFF.

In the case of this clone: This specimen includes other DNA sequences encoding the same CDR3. For the CDR3, the DNA is TGTGCCAGCAGTTTGCAGGGAGGAACTGAAGCTTTCTTT. Translation gives CASSLQGGTEAFF. The chain uses TRBV27 and TRBJ1-1; D may be TRBD1 (5 bases). CDR1 and CDR2 (germline): MNHEY, SMNVEV (reference sequence). There are 13 residues in the CDR3. Trimming removed 3 bases at V and 5 bases at J, with 10 bases between.

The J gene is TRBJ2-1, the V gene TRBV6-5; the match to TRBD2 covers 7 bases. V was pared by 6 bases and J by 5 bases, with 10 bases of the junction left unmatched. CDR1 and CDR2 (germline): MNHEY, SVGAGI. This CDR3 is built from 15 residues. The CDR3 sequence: CASSRDWGGNNEQFF. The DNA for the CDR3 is TGTGCCAGCAGCCGCGACTGGGGGGGAAACAATGAGCAGTTCTTC.

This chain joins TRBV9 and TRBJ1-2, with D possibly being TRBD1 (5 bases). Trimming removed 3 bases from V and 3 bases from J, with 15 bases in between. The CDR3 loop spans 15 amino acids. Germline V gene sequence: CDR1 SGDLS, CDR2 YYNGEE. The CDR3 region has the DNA TGTGCCAGCAGCGGGGGAGCATCGGGGGACTATGGCTACACCTTC. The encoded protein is CASSGGASGDYGYTF.

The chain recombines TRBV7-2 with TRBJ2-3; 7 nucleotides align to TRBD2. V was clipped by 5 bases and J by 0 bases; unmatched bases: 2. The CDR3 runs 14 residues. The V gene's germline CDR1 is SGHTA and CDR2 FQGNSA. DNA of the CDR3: TGTGCCAGCAGCAGGGACTATAGCACAGATACGCAGTATTTT. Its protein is CASSRDYSTDTQYF.

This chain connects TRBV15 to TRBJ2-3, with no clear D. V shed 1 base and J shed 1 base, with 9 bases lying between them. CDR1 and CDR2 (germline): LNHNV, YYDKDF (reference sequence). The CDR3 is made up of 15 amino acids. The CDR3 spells CATSRGAPGTDTQYF. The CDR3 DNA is TGTGCCACCAGCAGAGGAGCCCCTGGCACAGATACGCAGTATTTT. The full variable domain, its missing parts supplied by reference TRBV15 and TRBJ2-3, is DAMVIQNPRYQVTQFGKPVTLSCSQTLNHNVMYWYQQKSSQAPKLLFHYYDKDFNNEADTPDNFQSRRPNTSFCFLDIRSPGLGDTAMYLCATSRGAPGTDTQYFGPGTRLTVL.

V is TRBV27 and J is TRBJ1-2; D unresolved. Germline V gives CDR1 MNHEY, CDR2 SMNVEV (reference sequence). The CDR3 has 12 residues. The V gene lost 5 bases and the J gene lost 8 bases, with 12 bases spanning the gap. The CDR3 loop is CASSPGLGGYTF. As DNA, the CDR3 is TGTGCCAGCAGTCCCGGACTAGGAGGCTACACCTTC.

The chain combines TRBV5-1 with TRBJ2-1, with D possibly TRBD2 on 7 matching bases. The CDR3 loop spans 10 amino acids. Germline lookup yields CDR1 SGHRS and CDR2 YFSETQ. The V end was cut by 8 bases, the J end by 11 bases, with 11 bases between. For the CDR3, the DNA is TGCGCCAGTCGGGGGGACAAGCAGTTCTTC. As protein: CASRGDKQFF.

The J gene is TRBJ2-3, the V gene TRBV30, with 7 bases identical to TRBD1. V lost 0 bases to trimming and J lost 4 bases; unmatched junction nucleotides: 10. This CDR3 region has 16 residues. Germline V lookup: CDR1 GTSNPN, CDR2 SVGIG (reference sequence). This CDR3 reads CAWSVGGSALADTQYF. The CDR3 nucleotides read TGTGCCTGGAGTGTAGGGGGCTCGGCTCTAGCAGATACGCAGTATTTT.

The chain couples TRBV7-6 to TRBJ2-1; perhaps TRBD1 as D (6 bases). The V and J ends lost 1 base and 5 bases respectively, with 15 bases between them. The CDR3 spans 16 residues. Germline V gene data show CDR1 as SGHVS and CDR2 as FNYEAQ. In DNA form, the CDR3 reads TGTGCCAGCAGCTTAGGGGGCAGGGGCGCGGACAATGAGCAGTTCTTC. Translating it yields CASSLGGRGADNEQFF.

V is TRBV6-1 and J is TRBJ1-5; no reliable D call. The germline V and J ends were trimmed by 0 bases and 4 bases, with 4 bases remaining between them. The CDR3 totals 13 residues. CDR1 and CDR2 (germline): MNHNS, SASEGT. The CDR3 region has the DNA TGTGCCAGCAGTGAAGCTCTGAATCAGCCCCAGCATTTT. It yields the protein CASSEALNQPQHF.

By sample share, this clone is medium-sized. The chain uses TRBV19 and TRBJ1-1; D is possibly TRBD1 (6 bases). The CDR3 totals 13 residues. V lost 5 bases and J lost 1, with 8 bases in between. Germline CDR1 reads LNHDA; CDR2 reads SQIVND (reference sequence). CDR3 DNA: TGTGCCAGTAGTTCGGACAGGAACACTGAAGCTTTCTTT. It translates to CASSSDRNTEAFF.

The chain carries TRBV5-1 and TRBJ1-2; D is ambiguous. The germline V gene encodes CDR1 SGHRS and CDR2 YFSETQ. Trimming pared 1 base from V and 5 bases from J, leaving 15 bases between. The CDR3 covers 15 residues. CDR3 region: CASSLTGKGNYGYTF. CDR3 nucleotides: TGCGCCAGCAGCTTGACGGGGAAGGGCAATTATGGCTACACCTTC.

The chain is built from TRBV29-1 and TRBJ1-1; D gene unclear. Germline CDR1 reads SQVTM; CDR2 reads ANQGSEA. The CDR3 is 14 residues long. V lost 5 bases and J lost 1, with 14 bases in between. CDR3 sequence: CSVLVRRPNTEAFF. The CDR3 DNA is TGCAGCGTTCTGGTGAGGCGTCCGAACACTGAAGCTTTCTTT.

In DNA, the CDR3 is TGCAGCGTGCCCGGGACACCCACAGATACGCAGTATTTT. Its protein is CSVPGTPTDTQYF. The chain uses TRBV29-1 and TRBJ2-3; D perhaps matches TRBD1 (6 bases). CDR1 is SQVTM and CDR2 is ANQGSEA in the germline V gene. CDR3 length: 13 amino acids. With 6 bases removed from V and 2 bases from J, the gap between germline ends came to 12 bases.

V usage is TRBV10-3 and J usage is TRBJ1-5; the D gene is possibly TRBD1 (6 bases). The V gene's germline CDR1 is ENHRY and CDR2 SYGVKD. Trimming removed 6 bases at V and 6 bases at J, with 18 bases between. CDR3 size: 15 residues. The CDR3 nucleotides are TGTGCCATCAGCCCAGGTACAGGGATCCGTCAGCCCCAGCATTTT. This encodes CAISPGTGIRQPQHF.

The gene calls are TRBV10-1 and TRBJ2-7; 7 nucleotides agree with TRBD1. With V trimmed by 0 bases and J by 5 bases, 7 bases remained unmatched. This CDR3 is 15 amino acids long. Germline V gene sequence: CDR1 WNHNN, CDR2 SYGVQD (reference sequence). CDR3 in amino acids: CASSESGGPPDEQYF. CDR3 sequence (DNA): TGCGCCAGCAGTGAGTCAGGGGGCCCTCCTGACGAGCAGTACTTC.

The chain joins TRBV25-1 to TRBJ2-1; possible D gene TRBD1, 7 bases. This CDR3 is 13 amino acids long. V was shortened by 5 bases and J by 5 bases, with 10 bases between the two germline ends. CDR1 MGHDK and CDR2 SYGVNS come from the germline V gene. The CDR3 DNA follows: TGTGCCAGCAGTCAGGGGGAGGACAATGAGCAGTTCTTC. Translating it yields CASSQGEDNEQFF.